Each of the 31 T cell receptor beta chains below was sequenced from the same sample in a study of monozygotic twins with inflammatory bowel disease. Following a re-call of the 5' RACE reads, TCRdb has one entry per CDR3 protein and lacks DNA. The sample totals roughly 150,000 distinct CDR3 sequences. Source material: blood. These receptor sequences come from a human donor with ulcerative colitis or Crohn's disease, or a healthy co-twin of an affected twin (not recorded which).

The chain links TRBV5-1 to TRBJ2-5; with no DNA, the TCRdb D assignment of TRBD1 cannot be verified. CDR1 and CDR2 (germline): SGHRS, YFSETQ. The CDR3 covers 16 residues. The CDR3 sequence: CASSLGPRELQETQYF.

The chain combines TRBV20-1 with TRBJ2-7; the D gene TCRdb calls, TRBD1, cannot be checked with no DNA. CDR1 and CDR2 from the germline V gene are DFQATT and SNEGSKA (reference sequence). This CDR3 has 13 residues. The CDR3 is CSAKSVTAWEQYF.

The chain joins TRBV20-1 to TRBJ2-1; the D call of TRBD2 rests on TCRdb alone, since no DNA is present to check it. CDR3 size: 14 residues. Germline V CDR1 and CDR2: DFQATT, SNEGSKA (reference sequence). CDR3 protein: CSARAASGRNEQFF.

The J gene is TRBJ2-2, the V gene TRBV30. CDR1 and CDR2 from the germline V gene are GTSNPN and SVGIG (reference sequence). CDR3 length: 16 residues. CDR3 residues: CAWKRSLLASRGELFF. Looking up the rest from reference TRBV30 and TRBJ2-2 gives the full variable domain: SQTIHQWPATLVQPVGSPLSLECTVEGTSNPNLYWYRQAAGRGLQLLFYSVGIGQISSEVPQNLSASRPQDRQFILSSKKLLLSDSGFYLCAWKRSLLASRGELFFGEGSRLTVL.

The V and J genes are TRBV4-3 and TRBJ2-5; TCRdb reports TRBD1, a call that lacks DNA to check it against. Germline CDR1 and CDR2: LGHNA and YSLEER. This CDR3 comprises 15 residues. The CDR3 spells CASSQEGGEGETQYF.

This chain links TRBV18 with TRBJ1-4. The germline gives CDR1 KGHSH, CDR2 LQKENI. CDR3 length equals 15 residues. The CDR3: CASSPPGQVGEKLFF.

The J gene is TRBJ2-5, the V gene TRBV6-5. The CDR3 contains 15 residues. CDR1 and CDR2 (germline): MNHEY, SVGAGI. The CDR3 protein is CASSYAKGRRETQYF.

The rearrangement uses TRBV20-1 and TRBJ2-1; TCRdb's D call, TRBD2, is unchecked because there is no DNA. CDR3 size: 16 residues. In germline, CDR1 is DFQATT, CDR2 SNEGSKA (reference sequence). The CDR3 protein is CSARDSQRPSYNEQFF.

The gene calls are TRBV30 and TRBJ2-5. Germline V CDR1 and CDR2: GTSNPN, SVGIG (reference sequence). The CDR3 has 13 residues. CDR3 loop: CAWSVLSQETQYF.

The V call is TRBV20-1, the J call TRBJ1-2; TCRdb gives TRBD1 as the D gene, but with no DNA this cannot be confirmed. This CDR3 has 16 amino acids. CDR1 and CDR2 from the germline V gene are DFQATT and SNEGSKA (reference sequence). The CDR3 sequence: CSAPTIPGQANYGYTF.

The chain is built from TRBV7-8 and TRBJ2-1. Germline CDR1 SGHVS, CDR2 FQNEAQ. CDR3 length: 16 residues. Here the CDR3 reads CASSLALAASYNEQFF.

The rearrangement uses TRBV10-3 and TRBJ1-5; there is no DNA to check the TCRdb D call of TRBD1. The CDR3 is 15 amino acids. Germline V CDR1 and CDR2: ENHRY, SYGVKD. The chain's CDR3 is CAISESRTENQPQHF.

The rearrangement links TRBV15 to TRBJ2-6. This CDR3 is built from 16 residues. Looked up from germline, CDR1 is LNHNV and CDR2 is YYDKDF (reference sequence). Here the CDR3 reads CATSLTIGSGANVLTF.

The CDR3 spells CASSLAGIQVTGELFF. The chain couples TRBV7-2 to TRBJ2-2; as DNA is missing, the TRBD1 call by TCRdb cannot be tested. This CDR3 has 16 amino acids. Looked up from germline, CDR1 is SGHTA and CDR2 is FQGNSA.

The chain recombines TRBV6-1 with TRBJ2-3. The CDR3 sequence is 14 residues long. Germline loops: CDR1 MNHNS, CDR2 SASEGT. The CDR3 reads CASRSRRSTDTQYF.

The genes are TRBV5-6 and TRBJ2-7. CDR1 is SGHDT, CDR2 YYEEEE, per germline. The CDR3 has 15 residues. The CDR3 protein is CASSLLTSESYEQYF.

The chain couples TRBV3-1 to TRBJ2-2; no DNA is available, so the TRBD2 call from TCRdb remains unchecked. Germline V CDR1 and CDR2: LGHDT, YNNKEL (reference sequence). This CDR3 comprises 17 residues. This CDR3 reads CASSQDGGTSGTGELFF.

The rearrangement uses TRBV5-1 and TRBJ2-7. The CDR3 has 15 residues. Germline V gene sequence: CDR1 SGHRS, CDR2 YFSETQ. This CDR3 is CASSLEARPLDEQYF.

The rearrangement joins TRBV9 to TRBJ1-1; TCRdb designates TRBD1, a call that cannot be tested without DNA. Looked up from germline, CDR1 is SGDLS and CDR2 is YYNGEE. The CDR3 sequence is 15 residues long. The CDR3 reads CASSAEGHLNTEAFF.

The chain recombines TRBV28 with TRBJ1-5. The CDR3 consists of 12 residues. Germline lookup yields CDR1 MDHEN and CDR2 SYDVKM. This CDR3 is CASSGTDQPQHF.

The chain uses TRBV3-1 and TRBJ2-5; TCRdb proposes TRBD2, but this gene call is untestable without DNA. The germline gives CDR1 LGHDT, CDR2 YNNKEL (reference sequence). This CDR3 comprises 14 residues. CDR3 amino acids: CASSLGLAPETQYF.

The chain uses TRBV4-1 and TRBJ2-1; the D call from TCRdb, TRBD2, cannot be confirmed without DNA. Germline values: CDR1 MGHRA, CDR2 YSYEKL. The CDR3 consists of 19 residues. The CDR3 is CASSQEPPLAGPLYNEQFF.

The chain links TRBV9 to TRBJ2-7; TCRdb names TRBD1, which stays unverified in the absence of DNA. The CDR3 extends over 15 amino acids. The germline gives CDR1 SGDLS, CDR2 YYNGEE. The CDR3 sequence is CASSHGHQVSYEQYF. The full variable domain, rest sourced from reference TRBV9 and TRBJ2-7, is DSGVTQTPKHLITATGQRVTLRCSPRSGDLSVYWYQQSLDQGLQFLIQYYNGEERAKGNILERFSAQQFPDLHSELNLSSLELGDSALYFCASSHGHQVSYEQYFGPGTRLTVT.

CDR3 loop: CASSGTQVKFQDVTEAFF. The V gene is TRBV25-1, the J gene TRBJ1-1; TCRdb lists TRBD1, though no DNA is available to test this call. The germline gives CDR1 MGHDK, CDR2 SYGVNS. The CDR3 totals 18 residues.

The V and J genes are TRBV18 and TRBJ1-3; TCRdb selects TRBD1, and the lack of DNA leaves this call unchecked. The CDR3 runs 16 residues. Germline V gene lookup returns CDR1 KGHSH and CDR2 LQKENI. CDR3 loop: CASSPRDRLAGNTIYF.

This rearrangement joins TRBV10-3 to TRBJ1-1. The CDR3 contains 13 residues. Germline-derived CDR1 and CDR2 are ENHRY and SYGVKD. CDR3 sequence: CAISEGLNTEAFF.

The V and J genes are TRBV20-1 and TRBJ2-1; checking the TCRdb D call of TRBD2 is not possible without DNA. CDR3 length equals 13 residues. Germline CDR1 is DFQATT and CDR2 is SNEGSKA (reference sequence). This CDR3 is CSPGTSAFNEQFF.

V is TRBV4-1 and J is TRBJ1-6; there is no DNA to check the TCRdb D call of TRBD1. Germline values: CDR1 MGHRA, CDR2 YSYEKL. This CDR3 comprises 15 residues. CDR3 amino acids: CASSQDAGRNSPLHF.

The gene calls are TRBV6-1 and TRBJ1-1; TCRdb gives TRBD1 as the D gene, but with no DNA this cannot be confirmed. CDR1 and CDR2 from the germline V gene are MNHNS and SASEGT. The CDR3 totals 13 residues. CDR3 sequence: CASSEFPGGGAFF.

The genes are TRBV5-6 and TRBJ1-1; TCRdb lists TRBD1, though no DNA is available to test this call. Germline loops: CDR1 SGHDT, CDR2 YYEEEE. The CDR3 length is 13 residues. CDR3 residues: CASRQGLNTEAFF.

The gene calls are TRBV10-3 and TRBJ1-2. Germline V lookup: CDR1 ENHRY, CDR2 SYGVKD. The CDR3 sequence is 14 residues long. The CDR3 protein is CAISELTGKEGYTF.